This entry lists 18 T cell receptor beta chains sequenced from one sample in a study of T-cell memory formation after mild COVID-19. MiXCR was run by TCRdb on the 5' RACE reads, yielding one entry per CDR3 protein. The data contain about 340,000 distinct CDR3 sequences, about an eighth of them singletons. The specimen sequenced was PBMCs or a T cell subset sorted from them (not recorded which). These receptors were collected from a man aged 18 to 29 who had mild COVID-19 (a few samples of this study predate the infection). Cell type and time point are not known.

This clonotype has just a few counts. The chain is built from TRBV9 and TRBJ2-1, with 8 bases identical to TRBD1. This CDR3 has 14 amino acids. Germline V gene sequence: CDR1 SGDLS, CDR2 YYNGEE. Unmatched junction bases numbered 7, after V lost 3 bases and J lost 8 bases. The CDR3 region is CASSAMDRADEQFF. In DNA form, the CDR3 reads TGTGCCAGCAGCGCCATGGACAGGGCGGATGAGCAGTTCTTC. Variable domain in full (rest from reference TRBV9 and TRBJ2-1): DSGVTQTPKHLITATGQRVTLRCSPRSGDLSVYWYQQSLDQGLQFLIQYYNGEERAKGNILERFSAQQFPDLHSELNLSSLELGDSALYFCASSAMDRADEQFFGPGTRLTVL.

The V gene is TRBV7-2, the J gene TRBJ1-6; 7 bases are a match to TRBD1. J lost 7 bases, V lost 5 bases, and 8 bases had no gene match. The CDR3 is 15 residues long. Per the germline V gene, CDR1 is SGHTA and CDR2 is FQGNSA. CDR3 in DNA: TGTGCCAGCAGCCTTAAGCAGGGGGGGAATTCACCCCTCCACTTT. It encodes CASSLKQGGNSPLHF.

This clonotype was found a few times. The chain uses TRBV4-3 and TRBJ1-2, with a weak D call TRBD1 (6 bases). With 0 bases removed from V and 2 bases from J, the gap between germline ends came to 16 bases. Per germline, CDR1 LGHNA and CDR2 YSLEER. This CDR3 region has 17 residues. CDR3 bases: TGCGCCAGCAGCCAAGAGTCGACAGGCCGAGGGAACTATGGCTACACCTTC. It specifies CASSQESTGRGNYGYTF.

This clonotype occurred many times. The chain employs TRBV24-1 and TRBJ1-2; TRBD1 is a possible D gene (5 bases). CDR3 length: 14 amino acids. The V gene's germline CDR1 is KGHDR and CDR2 SFDVKD. V lost 10 bases to trimming and J lost 6 bases, with 20 bases between them. In nucleotides, the CDR3 is TGTGCCACTCAGACCAACGGGGCCTTGGATGGCTACACCTTC. It specifies CATQTNGALDGYTF.

This rearrangement joins TRBV6-1 to TRBJ2-5; D is undetermined. The CDR3 sequence is 10 residues long. Germline CDR1 and CDR2: MNHNS and SASEGT. The germline V and J ends were trimmed by 6 bases and 5 bases, with 4 bases remaining between them. The CDR3 sequence: CASRMETQYF. For the CDR3, the DNA is TGTGCCAGCAGAATGGAGACCCAGTACTTC.

This clonotype was picked up a small number of times. V and J are TRBV7-9 and TRBJ1-1, with TRBD1 matching 8 bases. The V gene end was trimmed by 0 bases and the J gene end by 4 bases; junction bases not matched to a gene: 4. Germline CDR1 is SEHNR and CDR2 is FQNEAQ (reference sequence). The CDR3 covers 15 residues. CDR3 sequence: CASSLAQGASTEAFF. In nucleotides, the CDR3 is TGTGCCAGCAGCTTAGCTCAGGGGGCGAGCACTGAAGCTTTCTTT.

This clonotype was seen more than once but under ten times. J is TRBJ2-1 and V is TRBV6-5; D is perhaps TRBD2 (6 bases). Germline V gene sequence: CDR1 MNHEY, CDR2 SVGAGI. V lost 0 bases, J lost 1 base, and 10 bases lay in between. The CDR3 consists of 16 residues. In nucleotides, the CDR3 is TGTGCCAGCAGTTACTCCCGACTAGGATCCTACAATGAGCAGTTCTTC. This codes for CASSYSRLGSYNEQFF.

In its sample, this clonotype was seen many times. The chain carries TRBV15 and TRBJ2-7; the D call may be TRBD1 or TRBD2 (5 bases each). The V end lost 0 bases, the J end lost 4 bases, and 13 bases lay between the germline ends. The CDR3 is made up of 15 amino acids. In germline, CDR1 is LNHNV, CDR2 YYDKDF (reference sequence). As DNA, the CDR3 is TGTGCCACCAGCAGAGATCTGAGGGGACCTTACGAGCAGTACGTC. Translated: CATSRDLRGPYEQYV.

This clonotype was recorded a few times. The chain recombines TRBV27 with TRBJ2-5; 9 nucleotides line up with TRBD1. V shed 5 bases, J shed 5 bases, and the junction held 15 bases outside the gene matches. Germline CDR1 reads MNHEY; CDR2 reads SMNVEV (reference sequence). CDR3 length: 17 amino acids. The chain's CDR3 is CASSPRGTGFSAETQYF. CDR3 bases: TGTGCCAGCAGTCCCAGGGGGACAGGGTTCAGTGCGGAGACCCAGTACTTC.

This chain links TRBV6-6 with TRBJ1-4; D ambiguous. Germline V gives CDR1 MNHNY, CDR2 SVGAGI (reference sequence). This CDR3 spans 14 amino acids. Trimming shortened V by 0 bases and J by 17 bases, and 19 bases separated the two germline ends. This CDR3 is CASSYSIVAGWGFF. The CDR3 DNA reads as TGTGCCAGCAGTTACTCGATAGTAGCAGGATGGGGTTTTTTT.

This clonotype was counted a few times. The chain links TRBV6-5 to TRBJ1-4; possibly TRBD1 for D (5 bases). The CDR3 has 16 amino acids. The V end lost 10 bases, the J end lost 4 bases, and 22 bases lay between the germline ends. Germline V gene sequence: CDR1 MNHEY, CDR2 SVGAGI. DNA for the CDR3: TGTGCCACTCTCGACCGGGCGGGACGGCATAATGAAAAACTGTTTTTT. Translation: CATLDRAGRHNEKLFF.

To note about this clonotype: The limits of the CDR3 on the DNA are not certain, so only TCRdb's listed CDR3 is given. CDR3 sequence: CASSLWTRWNTEAFF. The rearrangement joins TRBV6-2 or TRBV6-3 to TRBJ1-1; the table's D call of TRBD1 was not tested on the DNA. CDR1 and CDR2 (germline): MNHEY, SVGEGT. The CDR3 region is 15 residues in length, termini included.

The chain recombines TRBV7-2 with TRBJ2-1; a weak D match, TRBD1 (6 bases). This CDR3 spans 17 amino acids. V lost 2 bases and J 1 base, leaving 15 bases between the germline ends. Germline CDR1 SGHTA, CDR2 FQGNSA. The chain's CDR3 is CASSLTTGSGSYNEQFF. Written as DNA, the CDR3 is TGTGCCAGCAGCTTAACTACAGGGTCCGGTTCCTACAATGAGCAGTTCTTC.

This clonotype was observed a handful of times. The chain is built from TRBV5-5 and TRBJ2-1; 13 bases align to TRBD2. The CDR3 spans 15 residues. Per the germline V gene, CDR1 is SGHKS and CDR2 is YYEKEE (reference sequence). V dropped 3 bases and J dropped 5; count of bases not matched to a gene: 2. In DNA, the CDR3 is TGTGCCAGCAGCTGGACTAGCGGGGGTCACAATGAGCAGTTCTTC. It yields the protein CASSWTSGGHNEQFF.

This rearrangement joins TRBV20-1 to TRBJ2-3; tentatively, D is TRBD1 (5 bases). Germline V gene data show CDR1 as DFQATT and CDR2 as SNEGSKA (reference sequence). V lost 6 bases and J 5 bases, leaving 9 bases between the germline ends. CDR3 size: 11 residues. The CDR3 nucleotides are TGCAGTGCCCTGGGGCGAGATACGCAGTATTTT. Translated: CSALGRDTQYF.

V and J are TRBV3-2 and TRBJ2-2; TRBD1 was called by the table and not checked on the DNA. TRBV3-2 counts as a pseudogene. This CDR3 is 15 amino acids long. The CDR3 coding sequence is TGTGCCAGCAGCCTACACGGGGGGCTTACCGGGGAGCTGTTTTTT. Translation gives CASSLHGGLTGELFF.

Only a few counts were recorded for this clonotype. The V gene is TRBV18, the J gene TRBJ2-5; 9 bases are shared with TRBD1. The J segment lost 2 bases and the V segment lost 1 base, leaving 2 bases of the junction unmatched. The CDR3 totals 15 residues. Germline assignment: CDR1 KGHSH and CDR2 LQKENI. As DNA, the CDR3 is TGTGCCAGCTCACCACGGGACAGGGCACAAGAGACCCAGTACTTC. This translates into CASSPRDRAQETQYF.

This clonotype was observed a handful of times. The chain couples TRBV20-1 to TRBJ1-1; no clear D gene. Germline CDR1 is DFQATT and CDR2 is SNEGSKA (reference sequence). Trimming removed 0 bases from V and 0 bases from J, with 11 bases in between. The CDR3 has 15 residues. CDR3 sequence reads: CSARDGREMNTEAFF. The DNA of the CDR3 is TGCAGTGCTAGAGATGGAAGGGAAATGAACACTGAAGCTTTCTTT.